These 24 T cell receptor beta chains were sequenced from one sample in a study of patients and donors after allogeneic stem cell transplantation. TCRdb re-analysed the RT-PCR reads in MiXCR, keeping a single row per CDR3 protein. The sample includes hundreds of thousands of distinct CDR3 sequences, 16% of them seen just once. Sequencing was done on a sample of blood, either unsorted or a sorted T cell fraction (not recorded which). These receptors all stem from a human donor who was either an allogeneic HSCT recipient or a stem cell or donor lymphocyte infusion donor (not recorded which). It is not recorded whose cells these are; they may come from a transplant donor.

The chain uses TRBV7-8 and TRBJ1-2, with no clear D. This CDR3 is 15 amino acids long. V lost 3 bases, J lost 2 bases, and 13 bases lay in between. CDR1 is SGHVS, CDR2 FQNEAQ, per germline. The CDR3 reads CASSFDSRPNYGYTF. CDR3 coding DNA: TGTGCCAGCAGCTTCGACTCACGGCCCAACTATGGCTACACCTTC.

The CDR3 loop reads CASTLPGQGRSGANVLTF. The CDR3 DNA sequence: TGTGCCAGCACCCTACCGGGACAGGGTCGATCTGGGGCCAACGTCCTGACTTTC. The genes are TRBV6-2 or TRBV6-3 and TRBJ2-6; 9 bases are shared with TRBD1. This CDR3 is built from 18 residues. V was pared by 7 bases and J by 1 base, with 11 bases of the junction left unmatched. Germline V CDR1 and CDR2: MNHEY, SVGEGT.

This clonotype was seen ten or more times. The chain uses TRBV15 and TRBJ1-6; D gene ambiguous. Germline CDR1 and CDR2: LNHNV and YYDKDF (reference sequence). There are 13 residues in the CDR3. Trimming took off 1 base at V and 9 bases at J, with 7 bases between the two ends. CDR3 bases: TGTGCCACCAGCAGAGGAATTGGTTCACCCCTCCACTTT. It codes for CATSRGIGSPLHF.

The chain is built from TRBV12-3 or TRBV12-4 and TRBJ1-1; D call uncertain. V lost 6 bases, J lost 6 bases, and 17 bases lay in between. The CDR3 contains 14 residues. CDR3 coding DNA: TGTGCCAGCAGGCGCCCGGGCCCGGTCCCTGAAGCTTTCTTT. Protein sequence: CASRRPGPVPEAFF.

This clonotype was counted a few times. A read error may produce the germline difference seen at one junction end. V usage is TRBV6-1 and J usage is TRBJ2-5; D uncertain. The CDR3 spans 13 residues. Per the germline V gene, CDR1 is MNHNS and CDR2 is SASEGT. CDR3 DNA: TGTGCCAGCAGAGAAGGCCGTCAAGAGACCCAGTACTTC. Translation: CASREGRQETQYF.

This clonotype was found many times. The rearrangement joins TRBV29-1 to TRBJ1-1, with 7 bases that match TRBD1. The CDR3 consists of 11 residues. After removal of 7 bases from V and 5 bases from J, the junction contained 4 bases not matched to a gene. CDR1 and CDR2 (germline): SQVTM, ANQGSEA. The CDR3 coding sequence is TGCAGCGGGACCAGGGGGACTGAAGCTTTCTTT. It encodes CSGTRGTEAFF.

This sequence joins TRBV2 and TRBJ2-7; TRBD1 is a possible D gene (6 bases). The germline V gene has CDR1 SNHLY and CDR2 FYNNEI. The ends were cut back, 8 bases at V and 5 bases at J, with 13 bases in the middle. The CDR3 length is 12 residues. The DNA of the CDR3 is TGTGCCAGCGCGGGCAGGGGCGACGAGCAGTACTTC. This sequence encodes CASAGRGDEQYF.

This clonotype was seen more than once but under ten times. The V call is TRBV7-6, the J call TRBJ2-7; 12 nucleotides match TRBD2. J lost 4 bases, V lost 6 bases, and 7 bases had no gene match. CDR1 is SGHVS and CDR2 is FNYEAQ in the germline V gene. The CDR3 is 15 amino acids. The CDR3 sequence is CASSLLAGGPYEQYF. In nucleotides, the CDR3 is TGTGCCAGCAGTTTGCTAGCGGGGGGGCCGTACGAGCAGTACTTC.

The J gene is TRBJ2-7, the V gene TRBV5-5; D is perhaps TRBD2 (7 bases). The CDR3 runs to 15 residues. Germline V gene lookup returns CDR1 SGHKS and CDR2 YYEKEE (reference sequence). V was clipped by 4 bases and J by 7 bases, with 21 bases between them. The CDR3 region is CASSLQGGGPWEQYF. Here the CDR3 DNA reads TGTGCCAGCAGCCTCCAAGGCGGGGGCCCCTGGGAGCAGTACTTC.

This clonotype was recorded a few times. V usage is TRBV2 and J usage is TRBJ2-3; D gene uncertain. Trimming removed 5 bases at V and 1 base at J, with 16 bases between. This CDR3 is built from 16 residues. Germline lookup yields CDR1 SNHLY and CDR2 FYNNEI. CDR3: CASSTNAAPRTDTQYF. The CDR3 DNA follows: TGTGCCAGCAGTACCAACGCGGCACCACGCACAGATACGCAGTATTTT. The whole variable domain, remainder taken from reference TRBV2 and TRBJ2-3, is EPEVTQTPSHQVTQMGQEVILRCVPISNHLYFYWYRQILGQKVEFLVSFYNNEISEKSEIFDDQFSVERPDGSNFTLKIRSTKLEDSAMYFCASSTNAAPRTDTQYFGPGTRLTVL.

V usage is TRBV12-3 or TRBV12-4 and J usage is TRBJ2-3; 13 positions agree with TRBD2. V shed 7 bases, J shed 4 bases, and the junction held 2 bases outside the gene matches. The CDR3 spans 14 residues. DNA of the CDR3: TGTGCCAGCAATGGACTAGCGGGGGCAGATACGCAGTATTTT. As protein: CASNGLAGADTQYF.

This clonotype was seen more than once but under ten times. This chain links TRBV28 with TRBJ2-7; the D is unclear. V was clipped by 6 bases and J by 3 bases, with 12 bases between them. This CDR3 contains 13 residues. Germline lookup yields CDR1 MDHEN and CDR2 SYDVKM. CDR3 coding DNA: TGTGCCAGCAGCTTCCCCGACGGCTACGAGCAGTACTTC. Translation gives CASSFPDGYEQYF.

CDR3 DNA sequence: TGCAGTGCTACGCATCGGTTAGGGGGCGTAGGCTACACCTTC. Its protein is CSATHRLGGVGYTF. The chain couples TRBV20-1 to TRBJ1-2; 7 bases map to TRBD1. From germline, CDR1 is DFQATT and CDR2 SNEGSKA (reference sequence). V trimming: 4 bases; J trimming: 8 bases; junction bases outside the gene matches: 13. The CDR3 sequence is 14 residues long.

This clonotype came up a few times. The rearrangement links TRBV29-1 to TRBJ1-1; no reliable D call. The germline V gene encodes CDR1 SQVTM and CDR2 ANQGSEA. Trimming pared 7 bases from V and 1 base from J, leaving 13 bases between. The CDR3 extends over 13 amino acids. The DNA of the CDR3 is TGCAGCGGCAACAAGGGCGGGAACACTGAAGCTTTCTTT. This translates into CSGNKGGNTEAFF.

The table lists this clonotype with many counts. The CDR3 DNA reads TGCAGCGTTGGGCAAACAGGGGGCACAGATACGCAGTATTTT. This translates into CSVGQTGGTDTQYF. The chain recombines TRBV29-1 with TRBJ2-3; TRBD1 matches at 7 bases. CDR3 length: 14 amino acids. With 4 bases clipped from V and 1 base from J, the junction kept 5 bases outside the gene matches. Per germline, CDR1 SQVTM and CDR2 ANQGSEA.

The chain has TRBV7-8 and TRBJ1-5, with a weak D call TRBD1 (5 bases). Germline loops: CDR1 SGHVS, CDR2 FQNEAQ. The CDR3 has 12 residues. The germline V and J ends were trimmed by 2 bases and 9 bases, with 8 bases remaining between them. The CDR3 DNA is TGTGCCAGCAGCTTAACGGGGCTGCCCCAGCATTTT. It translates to CASSLTGLPQHF.

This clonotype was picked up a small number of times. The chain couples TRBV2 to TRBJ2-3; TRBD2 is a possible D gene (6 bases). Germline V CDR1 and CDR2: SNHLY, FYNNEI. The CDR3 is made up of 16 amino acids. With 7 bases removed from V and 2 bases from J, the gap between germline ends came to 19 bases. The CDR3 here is CASKGLKRVNTDTQYF. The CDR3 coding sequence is TGTGCCAGCAAGGGGCTCAAGCGGGTGAACACAGATACGCAGTATTTT.

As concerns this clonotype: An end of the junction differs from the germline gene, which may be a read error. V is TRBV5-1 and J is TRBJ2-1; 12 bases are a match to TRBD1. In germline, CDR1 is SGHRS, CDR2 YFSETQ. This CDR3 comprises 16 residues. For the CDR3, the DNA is TGCGCCGGCAGCTTGCTCGGGACAGGGGGCTGGAATGAGCAGTTCTTC. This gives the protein CAGSLLGTGGWNEQFF.

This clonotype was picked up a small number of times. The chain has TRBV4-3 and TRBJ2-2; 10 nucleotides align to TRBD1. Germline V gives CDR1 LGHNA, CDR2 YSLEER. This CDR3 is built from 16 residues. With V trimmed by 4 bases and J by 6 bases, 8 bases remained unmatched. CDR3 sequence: CASSRGTGAGAGELFF. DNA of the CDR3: TGCGCCAGCAGCCGAGGGACAGGGGCTGGCGCCGGGGAGCTGTTTTTT.

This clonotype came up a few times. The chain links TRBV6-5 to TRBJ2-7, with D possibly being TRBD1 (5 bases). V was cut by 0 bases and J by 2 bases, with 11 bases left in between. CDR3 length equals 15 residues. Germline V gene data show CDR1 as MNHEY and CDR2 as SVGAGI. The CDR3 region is CASSYSPRVTYEQYF. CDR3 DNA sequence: TGTGCCAGCAGTTACTCCCCCAGGGTGACCTACGAGCAGTACTTC.

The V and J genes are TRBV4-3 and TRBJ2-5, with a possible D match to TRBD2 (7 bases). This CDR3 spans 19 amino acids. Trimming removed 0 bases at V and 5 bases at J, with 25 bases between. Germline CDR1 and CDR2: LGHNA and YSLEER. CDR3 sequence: CASSQEIGGAQGKRETQYF. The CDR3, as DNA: TGCGCCAGCAGCCAAGAAATTGGGGGGGCGCAGGGGAAGAGGGAGACCCAGTACTTC.

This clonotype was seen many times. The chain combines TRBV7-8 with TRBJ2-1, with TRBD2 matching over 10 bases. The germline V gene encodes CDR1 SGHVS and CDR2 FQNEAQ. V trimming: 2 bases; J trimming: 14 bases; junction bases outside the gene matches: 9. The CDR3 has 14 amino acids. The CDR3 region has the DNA TGTGCCAGCAGCTTAATCGTTAGCGGGGGGACGAAGTTCTTC. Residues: CASSLIVSGGTKFF.

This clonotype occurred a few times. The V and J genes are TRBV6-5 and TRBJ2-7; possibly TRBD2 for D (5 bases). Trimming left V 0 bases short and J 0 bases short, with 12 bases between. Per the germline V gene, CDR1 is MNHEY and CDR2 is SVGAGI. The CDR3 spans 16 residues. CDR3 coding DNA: TGTGCCAGCAGTTACTCTGCTATGGGGAGCTCCTACGAGCAGTACTTC. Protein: CASSYSAMGSSYEQYF.

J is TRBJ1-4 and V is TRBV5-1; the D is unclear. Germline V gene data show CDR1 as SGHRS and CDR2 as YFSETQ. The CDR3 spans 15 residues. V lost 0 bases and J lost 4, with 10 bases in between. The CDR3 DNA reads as TGCGCCAGCAGCTTGGTAGCAGCTCATAATGAAAAACTGTTTTTT. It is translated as CASSLVAAHNEKLFF. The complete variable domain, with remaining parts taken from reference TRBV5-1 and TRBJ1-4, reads KAGVTQTPRYLIKTRGQQVTLSCSPISGHRSVSWYQQTPGQGLQFLFEYFSETQRNKGNFPGRFSGRQFSNSRSEMNVSTLELGDSALYLCASSLVAAHNEKLFFGSGTQLSVL.